Shown below are 9 T cell receptor beta chains from a single sample sequenced in a study of T cells in Graves' hyperthyroidism and ophthalmopathy. It was RNA transcripts that yielded the amplified TCR beta CDR3 regions. First-round RT-PCR targeting the TCR CDR3 was performed with the HTBI primer set. TCRdb re-called the multiplex PCR reads through MiXCR, storing one row per CDR3 protein. The sample includes 300,000 to 450,000 distinct CDR3 sequences, about 14% of them seen just once. The sequencing sample was made of blood. The receptors were sampled from a woman aged 60-75 years with Graves' hyperthyroidism.

V gene TRBV7-9 combines with J gene TRBJ1-1; TRBD1 matches at 7 bases. This CDR3 comprises 15 residues. Germline-derived CDR1 and CDR2 are SEHNR and FQNEAQ (reference sequence). V lost 5 bases to trimming and J lost 3 bases; unmatched junction nucleotides: 9. The CDR3 is CASSRADRAHTEAFF. In DNA, the CDR3 is TGTGCCAGCAGCCGCGCCGACAGGGCTCACACTGAAGCTTTCTTT.

This chain links TRBV19 with TRBJ2-7, with 9 bases aligning to TRBD2. This CDR3 is built from 14 residues. The germline CDR1 and CDR2 sequences are LNHDA and SQIVND (reference sequence). J was trimmed by 7 bases and V by 5 bases; bases with no gene match: 9. The CDR3 here is CASSGSGSPSEQYF. The CDR3 nucleotides are TGTGCCAGTAGTGGTAGCGGGAGCCCCTCGGAGCAGTACTTC.

This clonotype was counted at least ten times. V usage is TRBV20-1 and J usage is TRBJ2-3, with 7 bases identical to TRBD1. CDR3 length: 14 residues. V lost 0 bases and J lost 6; bases outside the gene matches: 6. Germline CDR1 reads DFQATT; CDR2 reads SNEGSKA (reference sequence). The CDR3 spells CSARDRAGGDTQYF. In DNA, the CDR3 is TGCAGTGCTAGAGATCGGGCAGGGGGTGATACGCAGTATTTT.

Ten or more counts support this clonotype. The chain employs TRBV7-9 and TRBJ2-7; tentative D call: TRBD2 (5 bases). Germline-derived CDR1 and CDR2 are SEHNR and FQNEAQ (reference sequence). The V end was cut by 4 bases, the J end by 4 bases, with 20 bases between. The CDR3 runs 16 residues. The CDR3 sequence is CASSWELGRSQYEQYF. The CDR3 DNA reads TGTGCCAGCAGCTGGGAGTTGGGCAGGTCTCAGTACGAGCAGTACTTC.

This clonotype showed up just a few times. The genes are TRBV3-1 and TRBJ2-7; 16 nucleotides align to TRBD2. Germline V gene data show CDR1 as LGHDT and CDR2 as YNNKEL (reference sequence). The CDR3 contains 15 residues. The V segment lost 4 bases and the J segment 9 bases; nucleotides outside the gene matches: 6. In DNA, the CDR3 is TGTGCCAGCAGCCCGCCGGGACTAGCGGGAGGGCGGCAGTACTTC. Translation: CASSPPGLAGGRQYF.

CDR3 sequence reads: CASCQGQGAVVDEQFF. CDR3 DNA sequence: TGTGCCAGCTGCCAGGGACAGGGGGCTGTAGTGGATGAGCAGTTCTTC. The chain recombines TRBV11-1 with TRBJ2-1; 12 positions agree with TRBD1. This CDR3 is built from 16 residues. The V gene's germline CDR1 is SGHAT and CDR2 FQDESV (reference sequence). With V trimmed by 8 bases and J by 8 bases, 13 bases remained unmatched.

The rearrangement uses TRBV6-2 or TRBV6-3 and TRBJ2-7, with a weak D call TRBD1 (5 bases). CDR1 MNHEY and CDR2 SVGEGT come from the germline V gene. The CDR3 totals 16 residues. Trimming took off 6 bases at V and 3 bases at J, with 21 bases between the two ends. This chain's CDR3 is CASRRTRAAIFYEQYF. The CDR3 bases are TGTGCCAGCAGGAGAACCAGGGCCGCAATTTTCTACGAGCAGTACTTC.

In regard to this clonotype: A much larger clone lies a single base off, so this may be a read error. The chain links TRBV7-3 to TRBJ2-2; 11 bases map to TRBD2. J gave up 2 bases and V 1 base, and 3 bases lay outside the gene matches. CDR1 is SGHTA and CDR2 is FQGTGA in the germline V gene. This CDR3 spans 17 amino acids. The CDR3 DNA reads as TGTGCCAGCAGCTTAAAGGGACTAGCGGACAACACCGGGGAGCTGTTTTTT. This sequence encodes CASSLKGLADNTGELFF. Complete variable domain (other parts from reference TRBV7-3 and TRBJ2-2): GAGVSQTPSNKVTEKGKYVELRCDPISGHTALYWYRQSLGQGPEFLIYFQGTGAADDSGLPNDRFFAVRPEGSVSTLKIQRTERGDSAVYLCASSLKGLADNTGELFFGEGSRLTVL.

There are a few counts of this clonotype. The gene calls are TRBV29-1 and TRBJ2-7, with D unresolved. V shed 2 bases and J shed 4 bases, with 12 bases lying between them. The CDR3 is 13 residues long. The germline V gene encodes CDR1 SQVTM and CDR2 ANQGSEA. The CDR3 DNA sequence: TGCAGCGTTGAAATAGGGATCGGATACGAGCAGTACTTC. Protein product: CSVEIGIGYEQYF.